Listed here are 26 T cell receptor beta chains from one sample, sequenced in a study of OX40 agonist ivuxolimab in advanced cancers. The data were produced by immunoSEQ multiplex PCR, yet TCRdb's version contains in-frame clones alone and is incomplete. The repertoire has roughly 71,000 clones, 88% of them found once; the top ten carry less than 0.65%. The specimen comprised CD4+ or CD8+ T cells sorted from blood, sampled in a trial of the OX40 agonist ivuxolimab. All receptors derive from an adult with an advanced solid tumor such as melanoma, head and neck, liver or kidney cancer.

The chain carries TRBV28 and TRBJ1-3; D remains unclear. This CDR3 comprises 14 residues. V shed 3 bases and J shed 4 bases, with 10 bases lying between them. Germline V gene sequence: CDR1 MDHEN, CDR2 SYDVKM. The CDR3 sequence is CASSLPSYGNTIYF. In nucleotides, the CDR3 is TGTGCCAGCAGTTTGCCCTCCTACGGAAACACCATATATTTT.

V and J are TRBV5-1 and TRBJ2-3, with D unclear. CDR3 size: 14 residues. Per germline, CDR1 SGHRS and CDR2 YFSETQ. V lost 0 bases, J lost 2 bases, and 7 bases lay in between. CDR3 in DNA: TGCGCCAGCAGCTTGGAGCCACCCACAGATACGCAGTATTTT. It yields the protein CASSLEPPTDTQYF.

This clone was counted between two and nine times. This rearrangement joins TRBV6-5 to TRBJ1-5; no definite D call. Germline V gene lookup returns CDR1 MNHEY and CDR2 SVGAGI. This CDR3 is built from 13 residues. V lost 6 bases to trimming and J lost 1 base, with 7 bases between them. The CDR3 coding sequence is TGTGCCAGCAGACTGGACAGCAATCAGCCCCAGCATTTT. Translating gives CASRLDSNQPQHF.

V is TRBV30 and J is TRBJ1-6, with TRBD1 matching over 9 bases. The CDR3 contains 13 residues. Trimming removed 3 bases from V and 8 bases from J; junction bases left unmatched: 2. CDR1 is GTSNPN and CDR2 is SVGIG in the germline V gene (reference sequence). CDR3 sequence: CAWRGQGYSPLHF. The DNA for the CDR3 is TGTGCCTGGAGGGGACAGGGTTATTCACCCCTCCACTTT.

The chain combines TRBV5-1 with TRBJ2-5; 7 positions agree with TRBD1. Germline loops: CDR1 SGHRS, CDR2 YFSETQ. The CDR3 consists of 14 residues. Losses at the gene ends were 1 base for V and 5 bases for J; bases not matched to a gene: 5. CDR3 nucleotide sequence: TGCGCCAGCAGCTTGTCTAGGGGGCAGGAGACCCAGTACTTC. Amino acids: CASSLSRGQETQYF.

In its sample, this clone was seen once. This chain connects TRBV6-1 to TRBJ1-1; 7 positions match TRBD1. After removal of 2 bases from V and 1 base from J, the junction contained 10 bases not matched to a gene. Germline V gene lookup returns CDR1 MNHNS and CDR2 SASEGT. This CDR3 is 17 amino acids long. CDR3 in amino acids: CASSETRPGGENTEAFF. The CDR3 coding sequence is TGTGCCAGCAGTGAAACAAGGCCAGGGGGGGAGAACACTGAAGCTTTCTTT.

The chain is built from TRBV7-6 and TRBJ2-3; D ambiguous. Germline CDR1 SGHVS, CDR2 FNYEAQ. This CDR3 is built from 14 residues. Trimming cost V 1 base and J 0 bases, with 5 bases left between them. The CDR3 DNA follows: TGTGCCAGCAGCTTAGATACAAGCACAGATACGCAGTATTTT. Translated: CASSLDTSTDTQYF.

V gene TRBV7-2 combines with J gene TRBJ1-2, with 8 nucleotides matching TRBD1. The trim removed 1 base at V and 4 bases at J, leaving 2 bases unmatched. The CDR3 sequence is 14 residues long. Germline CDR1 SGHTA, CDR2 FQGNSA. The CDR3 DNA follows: TGTGCCAGCAGCTTAGACAGGGGGGGCTATGGCTACACCTTC. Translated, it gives CASSLDRGGYGYTF.

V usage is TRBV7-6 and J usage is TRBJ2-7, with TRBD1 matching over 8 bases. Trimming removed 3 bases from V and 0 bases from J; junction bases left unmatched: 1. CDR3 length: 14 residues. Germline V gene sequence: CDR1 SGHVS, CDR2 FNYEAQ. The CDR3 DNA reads TGTGCCAGCAGCTTTGGGACAGGCTCCTACGAGCAGTACTTC. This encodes CASSFGTGSYEQYF. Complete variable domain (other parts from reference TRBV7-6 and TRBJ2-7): GAGVSQSPRYKVTKRGQDVALRCDPISGHVSLYWYRQALGQGPEFLTYFNYEAQQDKSGLPNDRFSAERPEGSISTLTIQRTEQRDSAMYRCASSFGTGSYEQYFGPGTRLTVT.

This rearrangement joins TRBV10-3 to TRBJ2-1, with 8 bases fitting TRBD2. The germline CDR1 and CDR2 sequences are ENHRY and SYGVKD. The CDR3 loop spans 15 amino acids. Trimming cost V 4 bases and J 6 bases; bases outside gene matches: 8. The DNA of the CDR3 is TGTGCCATCAGTGCTAATCCCGGGACTAGCAATGAGCAGTTCTTC. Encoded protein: CAISANPGTSNEQFF.

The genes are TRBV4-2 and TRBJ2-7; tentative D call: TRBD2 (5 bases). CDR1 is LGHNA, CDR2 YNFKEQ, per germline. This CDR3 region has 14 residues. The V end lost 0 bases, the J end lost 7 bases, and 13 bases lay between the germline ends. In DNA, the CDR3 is TGTGCCAGCAGCCAAGATCGAGGGCCTTGGGAGCAGTACTTC. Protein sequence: CASSQDRGPWEQYF.

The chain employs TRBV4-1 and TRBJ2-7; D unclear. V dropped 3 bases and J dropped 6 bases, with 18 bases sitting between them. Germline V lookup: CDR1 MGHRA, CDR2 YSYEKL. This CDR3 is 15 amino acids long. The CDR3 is CASSHLQIFPGEQYF. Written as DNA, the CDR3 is TGCGCCAGCAGCCATTTACAGATCTTTCCGGGCGAGCAGTACTTC.

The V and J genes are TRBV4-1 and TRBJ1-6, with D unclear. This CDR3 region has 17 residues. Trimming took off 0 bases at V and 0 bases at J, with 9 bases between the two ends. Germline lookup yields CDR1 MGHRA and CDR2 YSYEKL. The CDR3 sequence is CASSQDPLSSYNSPLHF. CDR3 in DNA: TGCGCCAGCAGCCAAGATCCGCTGAGCTCCTATAATTCACCCCTCCACTTT.

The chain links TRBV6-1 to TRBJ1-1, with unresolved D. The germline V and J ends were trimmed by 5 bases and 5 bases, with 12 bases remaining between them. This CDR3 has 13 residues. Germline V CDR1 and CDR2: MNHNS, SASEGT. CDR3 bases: TGTGCCAGCAGTTTAACAGAGAAGACTGAAGCTTTCTTT. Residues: CASSLTEKTEAFF.

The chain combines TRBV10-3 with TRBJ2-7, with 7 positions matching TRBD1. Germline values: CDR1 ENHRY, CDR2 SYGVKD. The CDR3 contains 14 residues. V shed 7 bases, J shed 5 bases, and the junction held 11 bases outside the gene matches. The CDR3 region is CAITEDRAGDEQYF. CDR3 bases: TGTGCCATCACCGAAGACAGGGCCGGGGACGAGCAGTACTTC.

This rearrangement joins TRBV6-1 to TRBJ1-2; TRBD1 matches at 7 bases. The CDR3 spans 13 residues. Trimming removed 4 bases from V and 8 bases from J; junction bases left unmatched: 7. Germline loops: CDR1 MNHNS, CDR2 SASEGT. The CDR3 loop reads CASSATGVGGYTF. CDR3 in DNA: TGTGCCAGCAGTGCAACAGGGGTTGGGGGCTACACCTTC.

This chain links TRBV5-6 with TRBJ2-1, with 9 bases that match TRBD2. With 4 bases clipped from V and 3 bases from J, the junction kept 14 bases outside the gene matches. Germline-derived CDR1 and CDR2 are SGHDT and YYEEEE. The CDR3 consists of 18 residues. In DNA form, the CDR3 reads TGTGCCAGCAGCCTCTCCCCCCTTAGCGGGGGTGTCTACAATGAGCAGTTCTTC. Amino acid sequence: CASSLSPLSGGVYNEQFF.

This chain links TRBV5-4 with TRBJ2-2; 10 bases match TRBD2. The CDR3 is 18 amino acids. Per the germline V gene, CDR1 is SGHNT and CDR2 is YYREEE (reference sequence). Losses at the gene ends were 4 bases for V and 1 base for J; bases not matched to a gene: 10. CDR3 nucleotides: TGTGCCAGCAGCCCTCTAGCGGGGGCTCATCAGAACACCGGGGAGCTGTTTTTT. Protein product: CASSPLAGAHQNTGELFF.

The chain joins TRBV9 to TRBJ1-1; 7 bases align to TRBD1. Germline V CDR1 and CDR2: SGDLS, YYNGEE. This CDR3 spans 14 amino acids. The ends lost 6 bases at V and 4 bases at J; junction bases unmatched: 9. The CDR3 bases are TGTGCCAGCAACCTACAACAGGGGAGCACTGAAGCTTTCTTT. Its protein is CASNLQQGSTEAFF.

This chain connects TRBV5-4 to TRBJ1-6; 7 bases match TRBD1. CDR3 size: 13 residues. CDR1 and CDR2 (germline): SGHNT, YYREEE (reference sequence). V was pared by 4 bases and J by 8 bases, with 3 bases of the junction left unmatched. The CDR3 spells CASSQGQDSPLHF. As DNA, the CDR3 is TGTGCCAGCAGCCAAGGACAGGATTCACCCCTCCACTTT.

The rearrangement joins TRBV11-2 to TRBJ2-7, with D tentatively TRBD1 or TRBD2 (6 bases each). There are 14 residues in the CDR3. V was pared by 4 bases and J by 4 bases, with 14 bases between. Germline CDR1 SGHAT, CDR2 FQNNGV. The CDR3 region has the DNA TGTGCCAGCAGCTCCGGGGGCGGGCTATACGAGCAGTACTTC. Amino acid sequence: CASSSGGGLYEQYF.

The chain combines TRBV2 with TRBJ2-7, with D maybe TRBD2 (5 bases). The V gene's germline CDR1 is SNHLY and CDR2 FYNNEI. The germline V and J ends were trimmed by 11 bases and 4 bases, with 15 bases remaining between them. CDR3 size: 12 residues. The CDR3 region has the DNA TGTGCCGGACGGGGTACCCTATACGAGCAGTACTTC. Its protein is CAGRGTLYEQYF.

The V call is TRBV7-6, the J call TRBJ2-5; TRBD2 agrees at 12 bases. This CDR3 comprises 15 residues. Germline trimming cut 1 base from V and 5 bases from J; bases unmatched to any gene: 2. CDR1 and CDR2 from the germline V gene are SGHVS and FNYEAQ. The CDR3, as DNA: TGTGCCAGCAGCTTAGGGACTAGCGGGGAGGAGACCCAGTACTTC. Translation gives CASSLGTSGEETQYF.

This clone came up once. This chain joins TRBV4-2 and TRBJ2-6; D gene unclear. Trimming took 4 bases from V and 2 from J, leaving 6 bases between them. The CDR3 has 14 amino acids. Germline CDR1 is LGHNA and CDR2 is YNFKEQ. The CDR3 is CASSRLTGANVLTF. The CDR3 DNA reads TGTGCCAGCAGCCGGTTGACTGGGGCCAACGTCCTGACTTTC.

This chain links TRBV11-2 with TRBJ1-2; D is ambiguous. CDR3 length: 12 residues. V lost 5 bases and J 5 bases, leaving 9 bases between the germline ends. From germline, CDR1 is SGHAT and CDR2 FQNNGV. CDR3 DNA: TGTGCCAGCAGCGAGTCGGGGTATGGCTACACCTTC. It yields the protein CASSESGYGYTF.

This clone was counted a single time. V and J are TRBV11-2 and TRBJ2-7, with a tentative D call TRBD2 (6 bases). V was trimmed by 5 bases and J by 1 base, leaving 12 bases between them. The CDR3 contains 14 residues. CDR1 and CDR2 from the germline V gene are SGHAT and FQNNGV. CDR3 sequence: CASSTPGGSYEQYF. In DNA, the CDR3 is TGTGCCAGCAGCACTCCCGGGGGTTCCTACGAGCAGTACTTC. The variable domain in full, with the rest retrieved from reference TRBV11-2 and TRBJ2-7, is EAGVAQSPRYKIIEKRQSVAFWCNPISGHATLYWYQQILGQGPKLLIQFQNNGVVDDSQLPKDRFSAERLKGVDSTLKIQPAKLEDSAVYLCASSTPGGSYEQYFGPGTRLTVT.